The rows below give T cell receptor beta chains drawn from one sample of a study of shared clonotypes between healthy human individuals. Sequenced by immunoSEQ multiplex PCR; TCRdb stores in-frame clones only, minus some. The profile shows under 2.5 million clones, roughly 92% of them singletons. The sample consisted of naive CD4+ T cells from PBMCs. Source of these receptors: a man in his late teens or twenties in good health. Some clones in this sample may be carry-over from other donors' samples. The CDR3 runs from the conserved cysteine through the conserved F or W. Fields, in order: D gene, clone size, J gene, V gene, CDR3 DNA, CDR3 protein. A D gene is named only where the DNA matches it firmly. A clone size is listed for some rows: how often the clone was seen (once, few, many), or a class if it is expanded.

TRBD2 | . | TRBJ2-5 | TRBV4-1 | TGCGCCAGCAGCCAAGATGGGGCTAGCGGGGATCAAGAGACCCAGTACTTC | CASSQDGASGDQETQYF
TRBD1 | . | TRBJ2-7 | TRBV19 | TGTGCCAGTAGTATAAGGACAGGGAGCTCCTACGAGCAGTACTTC | CASSIRTGSSYEQYF
. | . | TRBJ1-6 | TRBV4-3 | TGCGCCAGCAGCCAACTTATCGGCAGGGAAGATTCACCCCTCCACTTT | CASSQLIGREDSPLHF
. | once | TRBJ2-1 | TRBV28 | TGTGCCAGCAGTTTCGCTAGGAGCTCCTACAATGAGCAGTTCTTC | CASSFARSSYNEQFF
. | . | TRBJ1-5 | TRBV5-1 | TGCGCCAGCAGCTTGGGACCGATCGAGCCCCAGCATTTT | CASSLGPIEPQHF
. | . | TRBJ2-5 | TRBV7-3 | TGTGCCAGCAGCTTCCGTGGTTCAGAGACCCAGTACTTC | CASSFRGSETQYF
. | . | TRBJ2-1 | TRBV9 | TGTGCCAGCAGCGTCCAGGGGACTACCCACAATGAGCAGTTCTTC | CASSVQGTTHNEQFF
. | . | TRBJ2-7 | TRBV9 | TGTGCCAGCAGCGTAGCTTCTATCGCTAGCTACTATGAGCAGTACTTC | CASSVASIASYYEQYF
TRBD1 | . | TRBJ1-6 | TRBV5-1 | TGCGCCAGCAGCTCCGACAGGGAGGACTCACCCCTCCACTTT | CASSSDREDSPLHF
. | . | TRBJ1-1 | TRBV6-1 | TGTGCCAGCAGTGATCCCGGTTGGCCGGAGAACACTGAAGCTTTCTTT | CASSDPGWPENTEAFF
. | . | TRBJ1-5 | TRBV2 | TGTGCCAGCAGTGTGAGGCAGGGCAATCAGCCCCAGCATTTT | CASSVRQGNQPQHF
TRBD2 | few | TRBJ2-7 | TRBV27 | TGTGCCAGCAGGACCCGACGGGCCGGGACTAGCGTATACGAGCAGTACTTC | CASRTRRAGTSVYEQYF
TRBD1 | . | TRBJ1-4 | TRBV11-1 | TGTGCCAGCAGGACGGGGACAGGAAATGAAAAACTGTTTTTT | CASRTGTGNEKLFF
TRBD1 | . | TRBJ2-1 | TRBV11-2 | TGTGCCAGCAGCTCTTTTGGGGACAGGGACTACAATGAGCAGTTCTTC | CASSSFGDRDYNEQFF
TRBD2 | . | TRBJ2-1 | TRBV28 | TGTGCCAGCAGTCCATTAGCGGGAGTTTTCTACAATGAGCAGTTCTTC | CASSPLAGVFYNEQFF
. | . | TRBJ2-3 | TRBV19 | TGTGCCAGTAGGGAGCTGCTAGGGCCAGATACGCAGTATTTT | CASRELLGPDTQYF
TRBD2 | . | TRBJ2-1 | TRBV9 | TGTGCCAGCAGCCTTTCCGGGACTAGCGGCTACAATGAGCAGTTCTTC | CASSLSGTSGYNEQFF
. | . | TRBJ1-2 | TRBV16 | TGTGCCAGCAGCGTAATTCTGGTCGTAAAGACCTATGGCTACACCTTC | CASSVILVVKTYGYTF
. | . | TRBJ2-7 | TRBV27 | TGTGCCAGCAACATTAATCGGAGGGGGGAAGGCGAGCAGTACTTC | CASNINRRGEGEQYF
TRBD2 | . | TRBJ2-5 | TRBV7-3 | TGTGCCAGCAGCCCTCAGGGGAAGAGCGGGAGTAGGAAGACCCAGTACTTC | CASSPQGKSGSRKTQYF
TRBD2 | . | TRBJ2-3 | TRBV5-1 | TGCGCCAGCAGCTTCATGGCGGGAGGGAGTGGCACAGATACGCAGTATTTT | CASSFMAGGSGTDTQYF
TRBD1 | . | TRBJ1-1 | TRBV5-1 | TGCGCCAGCAGCCCGGAATTGACAGGGGGGGCTTTCTTT | CASSPELTGGAFF
TRBD1 | . | TRBJ2-7 | TRBV28 | TGTGCCAGCAGTTTACTCGGCCCGGGACAGGGCGCAGAGCAGTACTTC | CASSLLGPGQGAEQYF
. | . | TRBJ1-1 | TRBV18 | TGTGCCAGCTCACCACCGGGTTACACTGAAGCTTTCTTT | CASSPPGYTEAFF
. | . | TRBJ2-7 | TRBV6-1 | TGTGCCAGCAGTGGACAGGCTATCCCCTCCGAGCAGTACTTC | CASSGQAIPSEQYF
. | . | TRBJ2-5 | TRBV28 | TGTGCCAGCAGTTCAGCCCCCTTGTTCGGGGCAGGGGAAGAGACCCAGTACTTC | CASSSAPLFGAGEETQYF
. | . | TRBJ1-4 | TRBV27 | TGTGCCAGCAGTTTCCGGACGGGCGAAAAACTGTTTTTT | CASSFRTGEKLFF
TRBD2 | . | TRBJ2-1 | TRBV5-6 | TGTGCCAGCAGCTCCATGGGGACTAGATTTCGGGAGCAGTTCTTC | CASSSMGTRFREQFF
TRBD1 | . | TRBJ2-5 | TRBV10-3 | TGTGCCATCAGGCCGGGACAGCAAGAGACCCAGTACTTC | CAIRPGQQETQYF
. | . | TRBJ2-2 | TRBV9 | TGTGCCAGCAGCGTAGCCTCTGACTCGTCGAACACCGGGGAGCTGTTTTTT | CASSVASDSSNTGELFF
. | . | TRBJ1-1 | TRBV6-5 | TGTGCCAGCAGACCTCCGGGACGGATGAACACTGAAGCTTTCTTT | CASRPPGRMNTEAFF
. | . | TRBJ2-7 | TRBV19 | TGTGCCAGTAGTCCCTCCCTGGCGCCCGGGAGGCAGTACTTC | CASSPSLAPGRQYF
TRBD2 | . | TRBJ2-5 | TRBV7-2 | TGTGCCAGCAGCTTAGCTCCCGTGCTAGCGGGCGGGGTAGAGACCCAGTACTTC | CASSLAPVLAGGVETQYF
. | few | TRBJ2-3 | TRBV9 | TGTGCCAGCAGCGTAGCGGATACGCAGTATTTT | CASSVADTQYF
TRBD1 | . | TRBJ1-2 | TRBV7-9 | TGTGCCAGCAGCTTCTCAGGGGGTTATGGCTACACCTTC | CASSFSGGYGYTF
. | once | TRBJ2-5 | TRBV10-1 | TGCGCCAGCAGTGGGTCTCTCCAGGAGACCCAGTACTTC | CASSGSLQETQYF
TRBD1 | once | TRBJ2-1 | TRBV29-1 | TGCAGCGTCCTGGACAGGGGGAATGAGCAGTTCTTC | CSVLDRGNEQFF
. | few | TRBJ2-1 | TRBV18 | TGTGCCAGCTCACCAACGAGGTCCTACAATGAGCAGTTCTTC | CASSPTRSYNEQFF
. | . | TRBJ1-1 | TRBV19 | TGTGCCAGTAGTCGAACGGGACAGAACACTGAAGCTTTCTTT | CASSRTGQNTEAFF
. | . | TRBJ1-2 | TRBV10-3 | TGTGCCATCAGCTCAGGGAGGTCTAACACCTTC | CAISSGRSNTF
TRBD2 | . | TRBJ2-1 | TRBV7-3 | TGTGCCAGCAGCCCCCGGACTAGCGGGAGGGCTGAGGAGCAGTTCTTC | CASSPRTSGRAEEQFF
TRBD1 | . | TRBJ1-1 | TRBV6-6 | TGTGCCAGCAGGTATTACCGGGACAGGACTGAAGCTTTCTTT | CASRYYRDRTEAFF
. | . | TRBJ2-1 | TRBV7-2 | TGTGCCAGCAGCACACAGCCCCAGGTTCTGTTCTTC | CASSTQPQVLFF
. | few | TRBJ1-1 | TRBV28 | TGTGCCAGCAGGGTAGTGGGACACACGGCAATGAACACTGAAGCTTTCTTT | CASRVVGHTAMNTEAFF
. | . | TRBJ2-5 | TRBV15 | TGTGCCACAAGGGCGGTGTCCGGGGTCGCGGGGGAGACCCAGTACTTC | CATRAVSGVAGETQYF